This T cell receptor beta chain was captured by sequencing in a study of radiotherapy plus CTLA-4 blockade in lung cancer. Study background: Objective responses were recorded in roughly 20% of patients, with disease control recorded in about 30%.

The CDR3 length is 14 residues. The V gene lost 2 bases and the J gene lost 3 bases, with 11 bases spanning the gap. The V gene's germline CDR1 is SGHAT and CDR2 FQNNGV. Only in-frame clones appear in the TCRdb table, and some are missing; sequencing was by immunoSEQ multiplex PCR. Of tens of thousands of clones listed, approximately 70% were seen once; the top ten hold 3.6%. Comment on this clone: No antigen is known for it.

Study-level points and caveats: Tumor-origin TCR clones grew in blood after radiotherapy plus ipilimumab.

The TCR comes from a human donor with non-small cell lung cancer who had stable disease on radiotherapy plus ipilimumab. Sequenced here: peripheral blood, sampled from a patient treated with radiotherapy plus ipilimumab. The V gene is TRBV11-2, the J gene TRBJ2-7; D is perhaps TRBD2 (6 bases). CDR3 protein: CASSLRSGGYEQYF. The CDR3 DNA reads TGTGCCAGCAGCTTAAGGTCCGGGGGCTACGAGCAGTACTTC.